Described below is a single T cell receptor beta chain sequence and its context. Its target antigen remains unknown. Qualities for individual bases were not recorded, and no much larger clone is one base off. The run used an Illumina NovaSeq 6000. Using 5'RACE with constant-segment primers, TCRalpha and TCRbeta cDNA libraries were constructed, with sample barcodes and unique molecular identifiers added in the process. RNA was extracted from every sample with Trizol reagent. Library amplification was performed in two PCR steps, and a second sample barcode and Illumina TruSeq adapters were introduced in the second step. Sequencing of libraries was performed on an Illumina NovaSeq with 2 x 150 bp paired-end reads. The study's own analysis went as follows. Reads were demultiplexed and collapsed into UMI-guided consensus sequences with migec v1.2.7. Using mixcr v2.1.11, UMI consensuses were aligned to TRA and TRB V and J templates and then assembled into clonotypes. Clonotypes were classified as expanded or contracted when called significant by both edgeR and NoisET, with noise models trained on biological replicates. For edgeR calls, the cutoffs were a false discovery rate-adjusted p below 0.01 and a log2 fold-change threshold of 1. PCA with hierarchical clustering of max-normalized trajectories of the 1000 most abundant clonotypes was used as exploratory dynamics analysis. Separately sequenced CD4+ and CD8+ repertoires were used to assign the CD4 or CD8 phenotype of responding clones. The raw public data were reprocessed by TCRdb itself: fastp quality trimming at Q25, MiXCR clonotype calling, in-frame beta chains only. Every CDR3 protein is listed once, alongside the most common genes and DNA of its rows. TCRdb, rather than the study authors, made the V and J calls. The sample yields roughly 220,000 distinct CDR3 sequences; over 9% were counted once. In total, the top ten clones hold 3.5% to 4% of the sample.

This sample was included in a study of T-cell memory formation after mild COVID-19 (dated by TCRdb to the early 2020s). Study-wide context: TCR sequence clusters from the two donors were largely donor specific. In a couple of donors, T-cell clones that expanded and contracted after mild COVID-19 were followed by sequencing TCRalpha and TCRbeta repertoires longitudinally. The cohort comprised two young, previously healthy adult volunteers, one female and one male.

Overall results and qualifications from the work: SARS-CoV-2 specificity was not confirmed for the second-wave clones peaking on day 37. Contracting CD4+ clones turned up mainly in the CM and EM memory subsets, whereas EMRA was where CD8+ clones were enriched. The study included only a couple of mild cases, and larger cohorts that include severe cases with pre-infection samples were judged to be necessary. Clones that contracted from day 15 to 85 showed balanced CD4/CD8 phenotypes, whereas a second wave of clones that expanded from day 15 to 37 leaned towards CD4+. Some responding clones were found in pre-infection memory, which suggests that pre-existing cross-reactive memory T cells took part in the SARS-CoV-2 response.

The CDR3 covers 14 residues, taking in both the cysteine and the phenylalanine. The retained sequence is limited to the CDR3, 42 bases, with the frame set at the first base. Trimming accounts for 5 bases at V and 6 bases at J, while the number of junction bases matched to no gene is 9. The germline V gene (reference sequence) specifies DFQATT as CDR1 and SNEGSKA as CDR2. Ficoll-Paque density gradient centrifugation was used to isolate PBMCs. The receptor was derived from a man aged 18-30 years who had mild COVID-19 (a few samples of this study predate the infection). The sample titles of this study are shuffled in the database, so cell type and time point are left out; the donor was told from shared clones. Material: PBMCs or a T cell subset sorted from them (not recorded which). In this chain, TRBV20-1 is recombined with TRBJ2-4, and TRBD1 matches 8 of the central bases. The encoded CDR3 is CSAGYRGTGNIQYF. The nucleotide sequence reads as follows: TGCAGTGCTGGCTACAGGGGGACGGGAAACATTCAGTACTTC.